This T cell receptor (beta chain) was retrieved from a study of blood T cell repertoires in COVID-19. The protocol was immunoSEQ multiplex PCR, while the TCRdb copy is restricted to in-frame clones and leaves out a portion. The sample records about 150,000 clones, 65% to 85% being singletons. The participants were between roughly 18 and 100 years old and came from about two dozen US areas. Exposed participants came across a COVID-19 case within 2 weeks before study entry. Trimming at V came to 5 bases and at J to 1 base, leaving 1 base not matched to a gene. The CDR3 spans 13 residues. The origin of this receptor is a man aged 65 to 85 who had been exposed to COVID-19. The rearrangement joins TRBV12-3 or TRBV12-4 to TRBJ1-1, with TRBD1 identical over 7 bases. The sequenced material came from PBMCs or T cells enriched from blood (not recorded which). The CDR3 nucleotides read TGTGCCAGCAGTAGACAGGGGAACACTGAAGCTTTCTTT. Translated: CASSRQGNTEAFF.